Below, 2 T cell receptor beta chains from the same sample are listed, as sequenced in a study of cytomegalovirus exposure and HLA in healthy donors (TCRdb year 2017). The protocol used for the library was the immunoSEQ multiplex PCR assay. For the multiplex PCR, a mixture combining 60 forward primers for TCR Vbeta segments and 13 reverse primers for TCR Jbeta segments was used. Held by TCRdb, this immuneACCESS table contains in-frame sequences only and omits some clones. Under half of the omission traces to an unresolved V gene where checked; the cause of the rest is unknown. In this sample the table shows 90,000 to 120,000 clones, 82% of which occur a single time. The ten biggest clones cover 2% to 3% of the sample. Input material: PBMCs. These receptors were obtained from a man aged 25-45 years in good health and CMV-seropositive.

This chain links TRBV16 with TRBJ1-1, with 8 bases matching TRBD1. Per the germline V gene, CDR1 is KGHSY and CDR2 is FQNENV. This CDR3 spans 15 amino acids. After removal of 0 bases from V and 4 bases from J, the junction contained 4 bases not matched to a gene. The CDR3 spells CASSQSQGAGTEAFF. The CDR3 region has the DNA TGTGCCAGCAGCCAATCGCAGGGGGCGGGCACTGAAGCTTTCTTT.

This chain uses TRBV18 with TRBJ1-1, with D tentatively TRBD1 (5 bases). From germline, CDR1 is KGHSH and CDR2 LQKENI. Trimming removed 3 bases at V and 1 base at J, with 9 bases between. The CDR3 consists of 14 residues. The CDR3 bases are TGTGCCAGCTCACCTCAGGGCGGGAACACTGAAGCTTTCTTT. Amino acid sequence: CASSPQGGNTEAFF.